The clone carrying this TCR beta chain came up a few times. Its antigen is not identified. J was trimmed by 5 bases and V by 7 bases; bases with no gene match: 3. The CDR3 consists of 13 residues. Germline CDR1 reads ENHRY; CDR2 reads SYGVKD. The sample comes from a study of T cells in Graves' hyperthyroidism and ophthalmopathy. General study points: The authors' 13 V-J model separated ophthalmopathy from stable hyperthyroidism. In validation, the model predicted ophthalmopathy. These predictions came a median approximately 5.9 months before onset.

Amplification of TCR beta CDR3 regions used RNA as the template. An initial round of RT-PCR targeting the TCR CDR3 relied on the HTBI primer set. MiXCR, applied by TCRdb to the multiplex PCR reads, yields one record per CDR3 protein. The sample lists 310,000 or so distinct CDR3 sequences, about a sixth occurring once. The sequencing input was blood. This receptor was identified in a woman aged 60 to 75 with Graves' ophthalmopathy. The chain couples TRBV10-3 to TRBJ2-3; TRBD1 matches at 10 bases. CDR3 DNA: TGTGCCATCACTGGGACAGGGGAAGATACGCAGTATTTT. Translation gives CAITGTGEDTQYF.